This paragraph reports one T cell receptor beta chain. This clonotype was recorded at least ten times. Its antigen specificity is not known. Base qualities are missing; no much larger clone stands one base away. The sequencer was an Illumina MiSeq. Multiplex PCR with BIOMED2 TRB-A/B primer pools was used to amplify the TRB rearrangements. Illumina-compatible adapters and 7-nucleotide sample barcodes were attached to the amplicons in two consecutive PCRs. Phusion HS II polymerase was used for all library PCRs. The amplicons were purified from gel with the NucleoSpin Gel and PCR Clean-up kit, measured on Qubit, and combined at 4 nM. Before Illumina next-generation sequencing, the quality of the amplicon pool was assessed on an Agilent 2100 Bioanalyzer. The authors processed their data as follows. TRB rearrangements were annotated with MiXCR 3.0.8 using the default MiXCR reference library. Non-productive reads and sequences with fewer than 2 reads were removed, and every unique CDR3 nucleotide sequence was treated as one clone. Clonality, diversity, richness and V-J gene usage were computed in R 3.5.1. GLIPH2 was used for TCR clustering by CDR3 similarity, and generation probabilities were calculated by OLGA. GLIPH2 clusters were kept only if they contained at least four unique TCR clonotypes found in at least three individuals. TCRdb ran its own pipeline on the public reads, namely fastp trimming at Q25 and MiXCR clone calling, and kept in-frame beta chains. Each CDR3 protein gets just one entry, which takes the most common genes and DNA from the rows behind it. TCRdb, not the original authors, processed these V and J calls. This sample has about 2,500 distinct CDR3 sequences in its table, and less than 25% of those were observed once. Jointly, the top ten make up roughly 70% of the sample.

Genomic DNA extracted from blood, in amounts of 250-500 ng, served as the starting material for amplifying TRB repertoires. The data stem from a study of T and B cells in COVID-19 patients (dated by TCRdb to 2019 to 2021). As for the study more broadly: In this study, adaptive immunity was profiled in COVID-19 patients who either had active infection or had recovered, using TRB and IGH repertoire sequencing of peripheral blood. A recovered cohort included more than 15 patients who provided about 20 samples, and most of these patients had mild to moderate COVID-19 treated on an outpatient basis. The recovered cohort had a median age of about 34 years, compared with 67 years in the active-infection cohort. In the active-infection cohort, three fifths of the roughly 20 patients were critically ill and required mechanical ventilation or ECMO. Comorbidities linked to unfavorable COVID-19 outcome were present in about 90% of the roughly 20 patients in the active-infection cohort. Over 7.5 million TCR sequences were analysed from a TCR and BCR sequence repository that comprised a few dozen patients and 65 to 75 time points. A couple of patients belonged to both the recovered and active cohorts because samples were available from active disease and after recovery. An age-matched reference group of 40 or so healthy donors negative for COVID-19 antibodies was used as the comparison for repertoire analyses. As many as 9 follow-up blood samples were collected from each patient, and in some individuals these samples spanned different disease stages.

Counted from cysteine to phenylalanine, this CDR3 has 13 amino acids. CDR3 DNA only is kept here, 39 bases in frame from base 1. CDR1 MNHEY and CDR2 SVGAGI are derived from the germline V gene. A distance of 16 bases separates the germline ends of V and J, which lose 6 bases and 8 bases respectively. The paper as a whole reports these results and caveats: Patients with COVID-19 were reported to show strongly skewed TRBV/TRBJ gene usage. Specific T cell subsets (CD4+/Treg/CD8+) and sorted SARS-CoV-2-responsive or tetramer+ T cells had not yet been sequenced, and the corresponding sequencing experiments were ongoing. A total of some 2,000 exclusive TCR clusters, including 30 to 40 low-pGen clusters, were found in the recovered cohort. The cohort was considered too small for HLA contributions to COVID-19 susceptibility or severity to be assessed. TRB repertoires were highly clonal in active COVID-19, whereas diversity and richness at recovery rose above healthy donor levels. The reported TCR clusters were stated to require prospective validation before clinical use. Blood samples obtained from mildly ill patients during symptoms, as well as early samples obtained from severe cases, were available only in scarce numbers.

Specimen: blood. The rearrangement combines TRBV6-5 with TRBJ1-2; there is no confident call for the D gene. The origin of this receptor is a human donor with active COVID-19. The CDR3: CASSGAPSGGYTF. Read as DNA, the sequence is TGTGCCAGCAGCGGCGCCCCATCCGGGGGCTACACCTTC.